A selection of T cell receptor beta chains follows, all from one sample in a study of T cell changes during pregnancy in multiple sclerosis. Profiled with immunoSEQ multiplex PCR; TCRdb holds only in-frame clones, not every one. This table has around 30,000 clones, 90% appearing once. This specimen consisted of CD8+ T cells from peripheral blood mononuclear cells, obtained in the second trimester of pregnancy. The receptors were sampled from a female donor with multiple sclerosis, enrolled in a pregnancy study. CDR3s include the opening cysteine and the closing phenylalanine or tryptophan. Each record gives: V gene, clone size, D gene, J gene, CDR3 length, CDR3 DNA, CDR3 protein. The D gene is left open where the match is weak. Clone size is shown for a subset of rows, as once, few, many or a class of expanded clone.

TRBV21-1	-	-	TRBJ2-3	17	TGTGCCAGCAGCAAAGATTCGTCTAGCGGGCGCACAGATACGCAGTATTTT	CASSKDSSSGRTDTQYF
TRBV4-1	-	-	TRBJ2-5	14	TGCGCCAGCAGCGTCCGGGACTTACAAGAGACCCAGTACTTC	CASSVRDLQETQYF
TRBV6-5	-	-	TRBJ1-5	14	TGTGCCAGCAGCTACGGAGGGTTAGATCAGCCCCAGCATTTT	CASSYGGLDQPQHF
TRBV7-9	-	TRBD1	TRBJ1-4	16	TGTGCCAGCAGCTCGGACAGGGGGCCAACTAATGAAAAACTGTTTTTT	CASSSDRGPTNEKLFF
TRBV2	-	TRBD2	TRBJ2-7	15	TGTGCCAGCAGTGATACGGGACTAGCGGACTACGAGCAGTACTTC	CASSDTGLADYEQYF
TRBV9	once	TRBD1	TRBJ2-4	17	TGTGCCAGCAGCGTAGATGCAGGGGGCGCGCCCAAAAACATTCAGTACTTC	CASSVDAGGAPKNIQYF
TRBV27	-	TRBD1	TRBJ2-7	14	TGTGCCAGCGGGACCGGGACAGGGTCGGGCGAGCAGTACTTC	CASGTGTGSGEQYF
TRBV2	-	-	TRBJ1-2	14	TGTGCCAGCAGTGATTTTTGGCAGATCTATGGCTACACCTTC	CASSDFWQIYGYTF
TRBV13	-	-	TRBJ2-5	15	TGTGCCAGCAGCTCGCCTAGACTTGTCCAAGAGACCCAGTACTTC	CASSSPRLVQETQYF
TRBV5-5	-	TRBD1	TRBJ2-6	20	TGTGCCAGCAGCCCGGACAGGGACCTTAGAACGATCTCTGGGGCCAACGTCCTGACTTTC	CASSPDRDLRTISGANVLTF
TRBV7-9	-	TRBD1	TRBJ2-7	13	TGTGCCAGCCAGGGACAGGGGGCCTACGAGCAGTACTTC	CASQGQGAYEQYF
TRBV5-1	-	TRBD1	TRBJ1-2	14	TGCGCCAGCAGCCTTGGACAGGGAACCTATGGCTACACCTTC	CASSLGQGTYGYTF
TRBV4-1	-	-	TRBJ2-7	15	TGCGCCAGCAGCCAAGATAGGGGACTGGGCTACGAGCAGTACTTC	CASSQDRGLGYEQYF
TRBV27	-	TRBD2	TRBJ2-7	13	TGTGCCAGCAGTCACCTAGCGGAATACGAGCAGTACTTC	CASSHLAEYEQYF
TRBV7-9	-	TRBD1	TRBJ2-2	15	TGTGCCAGCAGTCCCGACAGGGGTCCCGCCGGGGAGCTGTTTTTT	CASSPDRGPAGELFF
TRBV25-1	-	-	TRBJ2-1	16	TGTGCCAGCATTTCCTCCGCTTTGAGCTCCTACAATGAGCAGTTCTTC	CASISSALSSYNEQFF
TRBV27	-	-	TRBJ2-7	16	TGTGCCAGCAGTCCCTCCTTTGGCGGGCACTCCTACGAGCAGTACTTC	CASSPSFGGHSYEQYF
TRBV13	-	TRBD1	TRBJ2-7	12	TGTGCCAGCGGGGACAGGGTGAACGAGCAGTACTTC	CASGDRVNEQYF
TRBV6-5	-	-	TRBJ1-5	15	TGTGCCAGCAGTTACTCACAGGAGAGCAATCAGCCCCAGCATTTT	CASSYSQESNQPQHF
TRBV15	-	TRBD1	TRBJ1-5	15	TGTGCCACCAGCAGCCCGGACAGGGGCAATCAGCCCCAGCATTTT	CATSSPDRGNQPQHF
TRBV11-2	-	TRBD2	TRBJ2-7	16	TGTGCCAGCAGCTTCGTCCTGGGGGGGAGCTCCTACGAGCAGTACTTC	CASSFVLGGSSYEQYF
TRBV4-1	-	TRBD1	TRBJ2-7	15	TGCGCCAGCAGCCAAGGCCAGGACAGGGCCTACGAGCAGTACTTC	CASSQGQDRAYEQYF
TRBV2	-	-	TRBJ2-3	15	TGTGCCAGAGAGCCCCAGGGGAGACATACAGATACGCAGTATTTT	CAREPQGRHTDTQYF
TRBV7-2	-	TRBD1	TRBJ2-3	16	TGTGCCAGCAGCTTAGCCGGGACAGTATCCACAGATACGCAGTATTTT	CASSLAGTVSTDTQYF
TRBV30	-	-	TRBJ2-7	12	TGTGCCTGGTCCGGGGATGCCTACGAGCAGTACTTC	CAWSGDAYEQYF
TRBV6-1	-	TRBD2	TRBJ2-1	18	TGTGCCAGCAGTGCCCCTAGCGGGAGTTTCCTTGGGTACAATGAGCAGTTCTTC	CASSAPSGSFLGYNEQFF
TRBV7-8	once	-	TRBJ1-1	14	TGTGCCAGCAGCCTGGGGGGGTCAGGCACTGAAGCTTTCTTT	CASSLGGSGTEAFF
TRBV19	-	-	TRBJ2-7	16	TGTGCCAGTAGTCTATTCCACAGGTTGAGCTCCTACGAGCAGTACTTC	CASSLFHRLSSYEQYF
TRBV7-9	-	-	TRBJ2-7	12	TGTGCCAGCAGCTCTTCCTCCTACGAGCAGTACTTC	CASSSSSYEQYF
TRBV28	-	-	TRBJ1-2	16	TGTGCCAGCAGTAAAGTTGGCGACAGTCGCCCACGAGGCTACACCTTC	CASSKVGDSRPRGYTF
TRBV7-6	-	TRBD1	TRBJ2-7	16	TGTGCCAGCAGCCTAACATTGGGACAGGGAATGAACGAGCAGTACTTC	CASSLTLGQGMNEQYF
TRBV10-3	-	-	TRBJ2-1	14	TGTGCCATCAGTGAGCTAACCCAAGAGGATGAGCAGTTCTTC	CAISELTQEDEQFF
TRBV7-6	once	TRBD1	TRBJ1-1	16	TGTGCCAGCAGCGCTAGAAGGACAGGTTGGGACACTGAAGCTTTCTTT	CASSARRTGWDTEAFF
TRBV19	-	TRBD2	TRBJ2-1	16	TGTGCCAGTAGTTTATCAGGACTAGCGGAATACAATGAGCAGTTCTTC	CASSLSGLAEYNEQFF
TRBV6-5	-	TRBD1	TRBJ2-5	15	TGTGCCAGCAGTCCGGGGACAGGGGGCTGGGAGACCCAGTACTTC	CASSPGTGGWETQYF
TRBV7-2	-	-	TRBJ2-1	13	TGTGCCAGCAGCTTAGGCTGGCCTAATGAGCAGTTCTTC	CASSLGWPNEQFF
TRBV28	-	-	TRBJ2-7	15	TGTGCCAGCAGTGAGAGAGACTGGAGCTCCTACGAGCAGTACTTC	CASSERDWSSYEQYF
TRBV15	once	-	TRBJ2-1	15	TGTGCCACCAGCAGAGGGAGGAGCTCCTACAATGAGCAGTTCTTC	CATSRGRSSYNEQFF
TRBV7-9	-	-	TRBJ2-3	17	TGTGCCAGCAGCCCGTACGTGGGACAAGCTAGCACAGATACGCAGTATTTT	CASSPYVGQASTDTQYF
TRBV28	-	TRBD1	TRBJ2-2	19	TGTGCCAGCAGTTTACTCCCCTGGACAGGGTTAGATGGGACCGGGGAGCTGTTTTTT	CASSLLPWTGLDGTGELFF
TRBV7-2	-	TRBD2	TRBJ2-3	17	TGTGCCAGCAGATCACAATGGCAGCGGGAGGTCGCAGATACGCAGTATTTT	CASRSQWQREVADTQYF
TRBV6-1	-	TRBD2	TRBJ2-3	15	TGTGCCAGCAGTCGAGGGTTTAGCGGGGCAGATACGCAGTATTTT	CASSRGFSGADTQYF
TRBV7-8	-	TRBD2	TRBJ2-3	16	TGTGCCAGCAGCTCTCTAGCGGGGGAGAGCACAGATACGCAGTATTTT	CASSSLAGESTDTQYF
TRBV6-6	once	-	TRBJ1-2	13	TGTGCCAGCAGACTAGGACAGCAGTATGGCTACACCTTC	CASRLGQQYGYTF
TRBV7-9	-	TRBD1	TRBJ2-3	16	TGTGCCAGCAGCATGGGGACAGCAGATCGTACAGATACGCAGTATTTT	CASSMGTADRTDTQYF